This TCR beta chain was recovered during a study of cytomegalovirus exposure and HLA in healthy donors. This PCR relied on a set of 60 Vbeta primers and 13 Jbeta primers. Data came from immunoSEQ multiplex PCR; TCRdb stores just in-frame clones and leaves some out. The profile shows about 200,000 clones, around 82% of them singletons. CDR1 and CDR2 from the germline V gene are SGHTA and FQGNSA. The CDR3 totals 15 residues. The V call is TRBV7-2, the J call TRBJ2-5; 13 positions agree with TRBD2. The J call is uncertain, as TRBJ2-7 better fits the DNA end. Sequencing was carried out using PBMCs. The sequence was collected from a man aged 35 to 55 in good health and CMV-seropositive. The CDR3 nucleotides read TGTGCCAGCAGCCCTGGGACTAGCGGGACCTACGAGCAGTACTTC. Translated, it gives CASSPGTSGTYEQYF.